This T cell receptor (beta chain) was identified in a study of blood T cells in healthy people across ages. A J-beta primer mix and a sample-barcoded 5' primer were used in a second PCR of roughly 7 to 12 cycles. MiXCR, applied by TCRdb to the 5' RACE reads, yields one record per CDR3 protein. The sample has roughly 680,000 distinct CDR3 sequences; over 45% are singletons. Each donor gave approximately 9.7 milliliters of peripheral blood. Trimming left V 0 bases short and J 0 bases short, with 12 bases between. This CDR3 region has 16 residues. Germline-derived CDR1 and CDR2 are DFQATT and SNEGSKA (reference sequence).

The sequenced sample was blood. This rearrangement joins TRBV20-1 to TRBJ2-1, with D tentatively TRBD1 (5 bases). This receptor was taken from a woman in her sixties in good health. The chain's CDR3 is CSARDFRASSYNEQFF. The CDR3 coding sequence is TGCAGTGCTAGAGATTTCAGGGCGAGCTCCTACAATGAGCAGTTCTTC.